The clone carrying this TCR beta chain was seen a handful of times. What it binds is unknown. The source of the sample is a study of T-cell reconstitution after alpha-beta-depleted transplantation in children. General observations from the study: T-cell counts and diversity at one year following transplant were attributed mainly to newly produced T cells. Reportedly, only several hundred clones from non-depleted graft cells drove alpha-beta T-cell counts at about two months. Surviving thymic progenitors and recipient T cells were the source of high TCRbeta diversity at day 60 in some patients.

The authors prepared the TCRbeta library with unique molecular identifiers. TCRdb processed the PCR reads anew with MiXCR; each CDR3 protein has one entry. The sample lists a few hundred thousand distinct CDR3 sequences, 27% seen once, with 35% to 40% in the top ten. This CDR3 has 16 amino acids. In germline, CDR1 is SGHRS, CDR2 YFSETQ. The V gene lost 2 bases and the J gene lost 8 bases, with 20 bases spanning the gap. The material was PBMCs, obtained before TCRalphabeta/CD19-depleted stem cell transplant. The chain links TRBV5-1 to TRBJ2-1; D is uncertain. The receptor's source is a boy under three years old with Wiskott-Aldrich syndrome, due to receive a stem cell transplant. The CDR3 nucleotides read TGCGCCAGCAGCTTTTCAATCCGACGGCCTGGGGATGAGCAGTTCTTC. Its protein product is CASSFSIRRPGDEQFF.